This T cell receptor beta chain was recovered during a study of OX40 agonist ivuxolimab in advanced cancers. The CDR3 contains 14 residues. The V gene lost 10 bases and the J gene lost 4 bases, with 19 bases spanning the gap. In germline, CDR1 is MDHEN, CDR2 SYDVKM. As concerns this clone: The antigen remains undetermined.

Individuals having autoimmune disease history or systemic immunosuppression were not enrolled. Findings and limits, study-wide: The study found that CD8+ T cells averaged more expanded clones than CD4+.

Generated by immunoSEQ multiplex PCR, the TCRdb table keeps only in-frame clones and is missing some. The table lists around 66,000 clones, roughly nine tenths of them singletons, with approximately 11% in the top ten. The V call is TRBV28, the J call TRBJ1-1; the D gene is possibly TRBD1 (5 bases). Sequenced here: CD4+ or CD8+ T cells sorted from blood, sampled in a trial of the OX40 agonist ivuxolimab. The sequence was collected from an adult with an advanced solid tumor such as melanoma, head and neck, liver or kidney cancer. The DNA for the CDR3 is TGTGCCACCACTCTGAGGGCGCAGGGCACTGAAGCTTTCTTT. Its translation: CATTLRAQGTEAFF.